The present TCR beta chain was sequenced within a study of blood T cell repertoires in COVID-19. Germline V gives CDR1 SGDLS, CDR2 YYNGEE. This CDR3 is built from 15 residues. V gave up 3 bases and J gave up 6 bases; unmatched junction bases: 9. Sequencing was performed with immunoSEQ multiplex PCR; in TCRdb, only in-frame clones are kept and a portion is missing. The repertoire holds some 220,000 clones, with roughly 84% as singletons. Material: peripheral blood. This clonotype was obtained from a woman aged 60-70 years who had recovered from COVID-19. The chain employs TRBV9 and TRBJ1-5, with 7 bases matching TRBD1. This CDR3 reads CASSAGTTGVQPQHF. CDR3 nucleotides: TGTGCCAGCAGCGCGGGAACTACAGGGGTTCAGCCCCAGCATTTT.